This T cell receptor (beta chain) was identified in a study of T cells in Graves' hyperthyroidism and ophthalmopathy. As for the study in general: Peripheral blood was obtained at initial diagnosis, preceding any treatment. Findings and limits, study-wide: Ophthalmopathy got predicted by the model a median approximately 6.4 months before its onset.

Before ophthalmopathy appeared, progressors gave blood at initial hyperthyroidism diagnosis. Fresh peripheral blood, roughly 10 ml of it, supplied the PBMCs. This clonotype was seen only a few times. Its antigen is as yet unknown. Amplification targeted TCR beta CDR3 regions from RNA transcripts. First-round RT-PCR of the TCR CDR3 relied on the HTBI primer set. In TCRdb, the multiplex PCR reads were re-called with MiXCR into one record per CDR3 protein. The data show some 150,000 distinct CDR3 sequences, approximately 20% seen once. The CDR3 consists of 14 residues. With V trimmed by 5 bases and J by 7 bases, 5 bases remained unmatched. The germline V gene encodes CDR1 SEHNR and CDR2 FQNEAQ (reference sequence).

The receptor was isolated from a woman in her forties or fifties with Graves' hyperthyroidism that later progressed to Graves' ophthalmopathy. The chain employs TRBV7-9 and TRBJ1-4, with 9 positions matching TRBD1. The source material was blood. The CDR3: CASSHRGQFEKLFF. CDR3 DNA sequence: TGTGCCAGCAGCCACAGGGGGCAATTTGAAAAACTGTTTTTT.